The present TCR beta chain was sequenced within a study of blood T cell repertoires in COVID-19. Study-wide context: Specimens from acute and convalescent COVID-19 originated in the United States, Italy and Spain.

In Cohort 3, a recovered donor had either two negative PCRs, clearance, or symptom resolution. J lost 0 bases, V lost 2 bases, and 3 bases had no gene match. The CDR3 consists of 16 residues. Per the germline V gene, CDR1 is MGHRA and CDR2 is YSYEKL. Profiling relied on immunoSEQ multiplex PCR, and the TCRdb table lists in-frame clones only, not all of them. The sample has approximately 500,000 clones; around nine tenths are singletons. The source material was PBMCs or T cells enriched from blood (not recorded which). The gene calls are TRBV4-1 and TRBJ2-2, with TRBD1 matching over 7 bases. The sequence derives from a woman in her thirties or forties who had recovered from COVID-19. The CDR3 here is CASSQTGASNTGELFF. The CDR3 coding sequence is TGCGCCAGCAGCCAAACAGGGGCTTCGAACACCGGGGAGCTGTTTTTT.